The rows below give T cell receptor beta chains drawn from one sample of a study of CD8 T cells in ankylosing spondylitis. MiXCR was run by TCRdb on the 5' RACE reads, yielding one entry per CDR3 protein. The table includes around 130,000 distinct CDR3 sequences, 9.3% detected once. Sequenced material: blood, either unsorted or a sorted T cell fraction (not recorded which). The receptors originated from a male donor with ankylosing spondylitis or in good health (not recorded which). CDR3s include the opening cysteine and the closing phenylalanine or tryptophan. A D gene is named only where the DNA matches it firmly. A clone size is listed for some rows: how often the clone was seen (once, few, many), or a class if it is expanded.

cdr3_nt | cdr3_aa | v_call | clone_size | d_call | j_call
TGTGCCAGCAGCCCCGGGCTACTAGCGACAGCCTACGAGCAGTACTTC | CASSPGLLATAYEQYF | TRBV5-4 | . | TRBD2 | TRBJ2-7
TGTGCCAGCAGCCTCCCTAGCGCCTCCTACGAGCAGTACTTC | CASSLPSASYEQYF | TRBV3-1 | many | . | TRBJ2-7
TGCGCCAGCAGTCCATCTCCGGGACAAAAAAACATTCAGTACTTC | CASSPSPGQKNIQYF | TRBV5-1 | . | . | TRBJ2-4
TGTGCCAGCAGCCAACTAGCGGGAGGGCCCCCGGAAGAGACCCAGTACTTC | CASSQLAGGPPEETQYF | TRBV3-1 | . | TRBD2 | TRBJ2-5
TGTGCCAGCAGCCCTGGCGACAGCCAAGAGACCCAGTACTTC | CASSPGDSQETQYF | TRBV7-9 | many | . | TRBJ2-5
TGCGCCAGCAGCATGGGACTAGCGGGAGGAATTGAGCAGTTCTTC | CASSMGLAGGIEQFF | TRBV5-1 | many | TRBD2 | TRBJ2-1
TGCAGTGCAGGGCCTCCGGGACAGGGGCTCGAGCAGTACTTC | CSAGPPGQGLEQYF | TRBV20-1 | many | TRBD1 | TRBJ2-7
TGCGCCAGCAGCCAGCTTCAGGGTTCCTACAATGAGCAGTTCTTC | CASSQLQGSYNEQFF | TRBV5-1 | . | . | TRBJ2-1
TGTGCCAGCACCCCTTCCCGGGACAGGGTCTCCTACGAGCAGTACTTC | CASTPSRDRVSYEQYF | TRBV28 | many | TRBD1 | TRBJ2-7
TGTGCCAGCAGCTTAGATATGGAGACTGAAGCTTTCTTT | CASSLDMETEAFF | TRBV11-2 | many | . | TRBJ1-1